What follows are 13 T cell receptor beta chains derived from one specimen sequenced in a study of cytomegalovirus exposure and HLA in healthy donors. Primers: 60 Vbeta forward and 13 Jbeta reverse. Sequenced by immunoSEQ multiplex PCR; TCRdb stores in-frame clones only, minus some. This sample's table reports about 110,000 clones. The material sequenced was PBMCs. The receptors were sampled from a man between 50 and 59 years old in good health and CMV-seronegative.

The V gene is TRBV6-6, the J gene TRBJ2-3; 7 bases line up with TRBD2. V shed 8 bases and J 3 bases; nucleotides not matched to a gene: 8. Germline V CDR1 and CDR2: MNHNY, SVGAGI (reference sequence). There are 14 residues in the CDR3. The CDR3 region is CASGRDGGTDTQYF. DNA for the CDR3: TGTGCCAGCGGGAGGGACGGGGGTACAGATACGCAGTATTTT.

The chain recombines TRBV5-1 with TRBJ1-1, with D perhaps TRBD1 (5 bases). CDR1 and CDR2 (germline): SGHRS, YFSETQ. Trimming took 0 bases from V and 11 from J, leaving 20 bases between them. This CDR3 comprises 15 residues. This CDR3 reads CASSLALDAGQEAFF. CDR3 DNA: TGCGCCAGCAGCTTGGCCCTCGATGCGGGGCAGGAGGCTTTCTTT.

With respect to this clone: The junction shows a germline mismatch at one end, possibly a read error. CDR3 sequence reads: CASSLDGVGEQYF. The DNA of the CDR3 is TGTGCTAGCAGCTTAGACGGGGTCGGCGAGCAGTACTTC. The chain employs TRBV7-7 and TRBJ2-7, with a weak D call TRBD2 (5 bases). CDR3 length: 13 residues. Germline CDR1 SSHAT, CDR2 FNYEAQ (reference sequence).

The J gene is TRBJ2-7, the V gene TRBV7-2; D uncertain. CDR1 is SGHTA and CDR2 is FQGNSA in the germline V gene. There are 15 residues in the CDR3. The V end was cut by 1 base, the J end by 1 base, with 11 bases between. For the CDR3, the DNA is TGTGCCAGCAGCTTAGACTCAGGCCATTCCTACGAGCAGTACTTC. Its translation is CASSLDSGHSYEQYF.

CDR3 residues: CASSVSGGDATDTQYF. CDR3 sequence (DNA): TGTGCCAGCAGCGTTAGCGGGGGGGATGCCACAGATACGCAGTATTTT. The gene calls are TRBV9 and TRBJ2-3; 11 bases line up with TRBD2. Germline V lookup: CDR1 SGDLS, CDR2 YYNGEE. The ends lost 2 bases at V and 2 bases at J; junction bases unmatched: 4. The CDR3 is 16 amino acids.

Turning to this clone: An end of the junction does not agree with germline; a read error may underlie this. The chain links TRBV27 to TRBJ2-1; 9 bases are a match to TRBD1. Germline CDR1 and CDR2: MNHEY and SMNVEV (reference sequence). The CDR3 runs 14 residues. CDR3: CASSLTGGYDEQFF. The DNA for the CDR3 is TGTGCCAGCAGTTTAACAGGGGGCTACGATGAGCAGTTCTTC.

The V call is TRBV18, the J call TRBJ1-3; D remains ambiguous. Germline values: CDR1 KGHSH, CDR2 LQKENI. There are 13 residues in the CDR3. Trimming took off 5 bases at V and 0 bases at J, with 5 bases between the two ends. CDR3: CASSDTSGNTIYF. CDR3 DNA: TGTGCCAGCTCAGACACCTCTGGAAACACCATATATTTT.

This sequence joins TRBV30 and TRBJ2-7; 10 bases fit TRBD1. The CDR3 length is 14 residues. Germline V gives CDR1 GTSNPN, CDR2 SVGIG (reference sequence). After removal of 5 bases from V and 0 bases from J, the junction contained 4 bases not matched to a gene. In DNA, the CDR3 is TGTGCCTGGCGGGACAGGGGCTTCTCCTACGAGCAGTACTTC. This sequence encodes CAWRDRGFSYEQYF. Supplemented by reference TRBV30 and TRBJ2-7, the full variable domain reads SQTIHQWPATLVQPVGSPLSLECTVEGTSNPNLYWYRQAAGRGLQLLFYSVGIGQISSEVPQNLSASRPQDRQFILSSKKLLLSDSGFYLCAWRDRGFSYEQYFGPGTRLTVT.

The CDR3: CASSYGGGYNEQFF. Written as DNA, the CDR3 is TGTGCCAGCAGCTACGGCGGGGGATACAATGAGCAGTTCTTC. V is TRBV7-8 and J is TRBJ2-1, with 7 bases matching TRBD2. V dropped 4 bases and J dropped 4; count of bases not matched to a gene: 4. The CDR3 totals 14 residues. Germline values: CDR1 SGHVS, CDR2 FQNEAQ.

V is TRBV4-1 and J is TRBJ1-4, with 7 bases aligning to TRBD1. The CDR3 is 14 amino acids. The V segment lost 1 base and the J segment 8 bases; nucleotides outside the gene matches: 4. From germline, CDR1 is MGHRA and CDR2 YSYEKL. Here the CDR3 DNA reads TGCGCCAGCAGCCAAGGGAGACAGGGCGAAAAACTGTTTTTT. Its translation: CASSQGRQGEKLFF.

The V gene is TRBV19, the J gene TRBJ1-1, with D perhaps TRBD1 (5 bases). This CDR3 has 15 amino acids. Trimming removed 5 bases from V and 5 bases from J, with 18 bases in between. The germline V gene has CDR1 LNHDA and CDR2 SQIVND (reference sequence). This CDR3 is CASSLQIGGGTEAFF. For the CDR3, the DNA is TGTGCCAGTAGTCTCCAGATTGGGGGAGGGACTGAAGCTTTCTTT.

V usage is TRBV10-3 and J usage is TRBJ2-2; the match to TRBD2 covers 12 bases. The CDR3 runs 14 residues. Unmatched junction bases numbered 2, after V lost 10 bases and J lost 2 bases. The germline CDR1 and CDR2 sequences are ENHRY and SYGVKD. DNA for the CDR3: TGTGCCACACTAGCGGGAGGAAACACCGGGGAGCTGTTTTTT. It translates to CATLAGGNTGELFF.

CDR3 residues: CASSPGGGTYEQYF. The CDR3 nucleotides read TGTGCCAGCAGTCCGGGGGGGGGAACGTACGAGCAGTACTTC. V gene TRBV2 combines with J gene TRBJ2-7; 8 bases are shared with TRBD2. After removal of 5 bases from V and 4 bases from J, the junction contained 7 bases not matched to a gene. The germline V gene has CDR1 SNHLY and CDR2 FYNNEI. The CDR3 sequence is 14 residues long.